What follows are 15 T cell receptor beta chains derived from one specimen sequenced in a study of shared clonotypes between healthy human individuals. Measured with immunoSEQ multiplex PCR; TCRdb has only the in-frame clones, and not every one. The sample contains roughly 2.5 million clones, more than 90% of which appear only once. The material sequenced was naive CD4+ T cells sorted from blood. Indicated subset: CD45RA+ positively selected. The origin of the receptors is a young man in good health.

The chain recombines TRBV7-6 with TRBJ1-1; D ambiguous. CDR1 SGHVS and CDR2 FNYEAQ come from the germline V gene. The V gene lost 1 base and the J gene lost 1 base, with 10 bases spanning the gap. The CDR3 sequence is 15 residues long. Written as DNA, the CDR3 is TGTGCCAGCAGCTTAGAATGGTCTCCGAACACTGAAGCTTTCTTT. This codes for CASSLEWSPNTEAFF.

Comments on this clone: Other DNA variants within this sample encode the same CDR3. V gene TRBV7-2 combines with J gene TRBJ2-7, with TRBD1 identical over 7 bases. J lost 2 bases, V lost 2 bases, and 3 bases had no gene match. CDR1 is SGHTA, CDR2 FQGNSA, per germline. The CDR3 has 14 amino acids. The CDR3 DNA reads TGTGCCAGCAGCTTAAGAGGGGGCCCCTACGAGCAGTACTTC. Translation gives CASSLRGGPYEQYF.

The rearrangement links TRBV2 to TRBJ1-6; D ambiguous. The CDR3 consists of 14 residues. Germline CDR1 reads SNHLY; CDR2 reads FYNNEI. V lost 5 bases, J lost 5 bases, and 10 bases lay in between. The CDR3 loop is CASSPITNNSPLHF. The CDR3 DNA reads TGTGCCAGCAGTCCTATCACCAATAATTCACCCCTCCACTTT.

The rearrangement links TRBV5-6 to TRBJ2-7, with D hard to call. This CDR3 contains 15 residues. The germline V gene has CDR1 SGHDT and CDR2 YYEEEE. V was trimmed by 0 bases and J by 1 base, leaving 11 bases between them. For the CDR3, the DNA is TGTGCCAGCAGCTTGGTAACAGACCCATCCTACGAGCAGTACTTC. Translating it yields CASSLVTDPSYEQYF.

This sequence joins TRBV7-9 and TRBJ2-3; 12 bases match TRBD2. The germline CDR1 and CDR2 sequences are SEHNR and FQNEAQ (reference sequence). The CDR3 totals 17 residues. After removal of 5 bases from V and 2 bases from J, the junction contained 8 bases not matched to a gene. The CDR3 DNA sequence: TGTGCCAGCAGCCCCTTAGGACTAGCGGGAACCACAGATACGCAGTATTTT. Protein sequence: CASSPLGLAGTTDTQYF.

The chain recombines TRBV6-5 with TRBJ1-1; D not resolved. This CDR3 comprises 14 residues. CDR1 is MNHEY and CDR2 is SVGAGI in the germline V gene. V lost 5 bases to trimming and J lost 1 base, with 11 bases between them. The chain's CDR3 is CASSGLSQNTEAFF. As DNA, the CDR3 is TGTGCCAGCAGTGGGTTATCTCAGAACACTGAAGCTTTCTTT.

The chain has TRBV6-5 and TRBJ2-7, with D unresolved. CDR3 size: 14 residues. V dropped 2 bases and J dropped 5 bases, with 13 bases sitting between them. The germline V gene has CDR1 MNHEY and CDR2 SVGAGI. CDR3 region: CASSYVGTPNEQYF. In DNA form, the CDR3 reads TGTGCCAGCAGTTACGTGGGTACTCCCAACGAGCAGTACTTC.

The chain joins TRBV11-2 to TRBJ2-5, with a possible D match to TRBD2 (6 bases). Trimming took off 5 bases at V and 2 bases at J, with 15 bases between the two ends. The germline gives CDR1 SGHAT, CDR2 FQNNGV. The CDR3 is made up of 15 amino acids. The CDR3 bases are TGTGCCAGCAGCCCAGCCCGGGGGAAGCAAGAGACCCAGTACTTC. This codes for CASSPARGKQETQYF.

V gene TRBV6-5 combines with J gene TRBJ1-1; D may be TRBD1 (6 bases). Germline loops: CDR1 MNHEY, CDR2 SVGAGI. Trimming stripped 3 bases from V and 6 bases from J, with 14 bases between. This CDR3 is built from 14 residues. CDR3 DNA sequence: TGTGCCAGCAGTTATTCTCCAGGGGATCCTGAAGCTTTCTTT. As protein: CASSYSPGDPEAFF.

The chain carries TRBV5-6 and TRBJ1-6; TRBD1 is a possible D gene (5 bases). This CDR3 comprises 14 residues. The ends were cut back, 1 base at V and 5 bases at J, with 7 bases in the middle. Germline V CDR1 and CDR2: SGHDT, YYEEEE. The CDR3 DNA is TGTGCCAGCAGCTTGTCGGGGCATAATTCACCCCTCCACTTT. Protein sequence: CASSLSGHNSPLHF.

The CDR3 sequence is CASSPRAANYGYTF. The CDR3 DNA sequence: TGTGCCAGCAGCCCCAGGGCAGCTAACTATGGCTACACCTTC. V usage is TRBV7-2 and J usage is TRBJ1-2; TRBD1 might be the D (5 bases). The germline V gene has CDR1 SGHTA and CDR2 FQGNSA. This CDR3 spans 14 amino acids. The V end lost 5 bases, the J end lost 0 bases, and 10 bases lay between the germline ends.

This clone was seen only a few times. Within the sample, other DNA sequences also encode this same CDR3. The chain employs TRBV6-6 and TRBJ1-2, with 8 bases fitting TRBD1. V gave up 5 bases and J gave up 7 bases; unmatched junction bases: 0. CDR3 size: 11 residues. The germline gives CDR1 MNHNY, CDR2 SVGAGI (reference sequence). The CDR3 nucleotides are TGTGCCAGCAGTACAGGGGGTGGCTACACCTTC. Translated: CASSTGGGYTF.

Written as DNA, the CDR3 is TGTGCCAGCGGACGGACAGTTAATGAAAAACTGTTTTTT. The encoded protein is CASGRTVNEKLFF. The V call is TRBV6-1, the J call TRBJ1-4, with TRBD1 as a possible D gene (6 bases). With 8 bases removed from V and 4 bases from J, the gap between germline ends came to 11 bases. The germline V gene encodes CDR1 MNHNS and CDR2 SASEGT. This CDR3 has 13 residues.

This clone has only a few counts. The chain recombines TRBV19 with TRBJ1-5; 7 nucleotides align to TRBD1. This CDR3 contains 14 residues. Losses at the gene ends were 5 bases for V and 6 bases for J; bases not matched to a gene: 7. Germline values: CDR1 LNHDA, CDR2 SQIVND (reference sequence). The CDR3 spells CASSEQGSGQPQHF. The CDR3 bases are TGTGCCAGTAGTGAACAGGGGTCGGGTCAGCCCCAGCATTTT.

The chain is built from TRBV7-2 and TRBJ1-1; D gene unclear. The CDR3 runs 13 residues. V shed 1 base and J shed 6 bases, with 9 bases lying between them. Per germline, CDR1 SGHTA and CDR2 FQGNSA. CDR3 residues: CASSLDRNAEAFF. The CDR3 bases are TGTGCCAGCAGCTTAGACAGAAATGCTGAAGCTTTCTTT.